This T cell receptor beta chain was recovered during a study of blood T cell repertoires in COVID-19. Study information: Samples came from the United States, Italy and Spain, spanning acute and convalescent COVID-19.

This clone was recorded only once. Germline V gene data show CDR1 as SGDLS and CDR2 as YYNGEE. The V end lost 0 bases, the J end lost 6 bases, and 10 bases lay between the germline ends. The CDR3 runs 13 residues. Clones were read by immunoSEQ multiplex PCR, and TCRdb kept only the in-frame ones, dropping some. The sample yields about 220,000 clones, around 82% seen once. This sequence joins TRBV9 and TRBJ2-7; unclear D gene. Sequencing input: peripheral blood. This clonotype originated in a woman between 55 and 75 years old with acute or convalescent COVID-19. CDR3 protein: CASSVAGYGEQYF. The CDR3 nucleotides read TGTGCCAGCAGCGTAGCAGGTTACGGCGAGCAGTACTTC.